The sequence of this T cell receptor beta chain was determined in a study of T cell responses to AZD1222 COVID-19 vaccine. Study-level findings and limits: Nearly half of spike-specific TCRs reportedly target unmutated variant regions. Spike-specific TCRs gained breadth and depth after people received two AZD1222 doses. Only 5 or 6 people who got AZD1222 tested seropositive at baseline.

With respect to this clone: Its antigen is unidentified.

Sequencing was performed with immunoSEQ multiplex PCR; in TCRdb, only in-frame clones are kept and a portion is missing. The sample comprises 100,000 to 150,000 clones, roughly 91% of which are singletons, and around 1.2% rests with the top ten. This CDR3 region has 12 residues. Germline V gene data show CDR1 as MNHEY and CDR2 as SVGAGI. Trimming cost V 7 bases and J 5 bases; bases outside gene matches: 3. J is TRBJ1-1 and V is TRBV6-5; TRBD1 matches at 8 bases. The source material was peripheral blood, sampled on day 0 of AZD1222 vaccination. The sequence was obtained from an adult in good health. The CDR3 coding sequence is TGTGCCAGCAAGACAGGGGAGACTGAAGCTTTCTTT. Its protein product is CASKTGETEAFF.